The entry below gives a single T cell receptor beta chain sequence along with its context. Its antigen is not known. Germline V CDR1 and CDR2: SGHAT, FQNNGV. Trimming at V came to 5 bases and at J to 6 bases, leaving 10 bases not matched to a gene. CDR3 length: 15 amino acids. Once RNA had been extracted, it was reverse transcribed into cDNA to act as the sequencing template. Measured with immunoSEQ multiplex PCR; TCRdb has only the in-frame clones, and not every one. The top ten clones hold approximately 3% of a sample with 100,000 to 150,000 clones, 55% to 80% of them seen once. These data originate in a study of CD8+ T cells in alopecia areata. Sorted out of PBMCs were CD4+ T cells and CD8+ T cells. Study-wide points: Although TCR sharing was seen in mice, sharing across patients was less clear, possibly for HLA-related reasons. Especially in alopecia totalis/universalis, lesional scalp showed greater clonality than normal scalp did. Sequencing of scalp tissue also captures the resident alphabeta T cells of normal skin.

The sequenced sample consisted of CD4+ T cells sorted from blood. This clonotype was obtained from a human donor in good health. The chain uses TRBV11-2 and TRBJ2-7; 10 positions match TRBD1. Here the CDR3 reads CASSLTGTGVFEQYF. The CDR3 DNA reads as TGTGCCAGCAGCCTGACCGGGACAGGGGTCTTCGAGCAGTACTTC.